The present T cell receptor beta chain was sequenced within a study of post-analysis software for immune sequencing data. The overall study: Relapsing-remitting, secondary progressive and progressive-relapsing forms made up the multiple sclerosis disease courses.

Findings and caveats of the study: Controls showed significantly higher normalized Chao1 diversity than did multiple sclerosis patients. Among four to six TRBV segments more frequent in patients than controls were TRBV5-6, TRBV5-1 and TRBV20-1.

The library was made from cDNA and included unique molecular identifiers. Around 460,000 cDNA molecules came from around 0.96 to 9.9 million T cells. TCRdb analysed the PCR reads with MiXCR anew, one entry per CDR3 protein. Here the sample spans around 500,000 distinct CDR3 sequences, roughly 34% being singletons. Comment on this clonotype: Its antigen is not known.

This CDR3 spans 15 amino acids. Trimming pared 0 bases from V and 4 bases from J, leaving 13 bases between. Germline V gene data show CDR1 as SGHRS and CDR2 as YFSETQ. The receptor comes from a girl aged 2-17 years with multiple sclerosis. Sequenced: blood. The V gene is TRBV5-1, the J gene TRBJ1-1; D perhaps matches TRBD1 (5 bases). CDR3 DNA: TGCGCCAGCAGCTTGGTCCAGGGAGGAAGCACTGAAGCTTTCTTT. Amino acid sequence: CASSLVQGGSTEAFF. The variable domain in full, completed from reference TRBV5-1 and TRBJ1-1, reads KAGVTQTPRYLIKTRGQQVTLSCSPISGHRSVSWYQQTPGQGLQFLFEYFSETQRNKGNFPGRFSGRQFSNSRSEMNVSTLELGDSALYLCASSLVQGGSTEAFFGQGTRLTVV.